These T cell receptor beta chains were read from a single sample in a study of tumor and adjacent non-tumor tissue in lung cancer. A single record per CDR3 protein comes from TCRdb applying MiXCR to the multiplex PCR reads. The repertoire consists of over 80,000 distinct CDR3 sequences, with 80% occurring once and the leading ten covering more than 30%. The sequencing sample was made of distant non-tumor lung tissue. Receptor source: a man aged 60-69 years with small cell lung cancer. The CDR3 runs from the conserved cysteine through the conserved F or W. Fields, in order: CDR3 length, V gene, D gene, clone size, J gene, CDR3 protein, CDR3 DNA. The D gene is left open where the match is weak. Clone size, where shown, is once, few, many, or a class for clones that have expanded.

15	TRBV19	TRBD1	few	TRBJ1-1	CASSDPQGGNTEAFF	TGTGCCAGTAGTGACCCACAGGGGGGTAACACTGAAGCTTTCTTT
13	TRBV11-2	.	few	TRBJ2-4	CASTLEAAGIQYF	TGTGCCAGCACTTTAGAGGCAGCGGGCATTCAGTACTTC
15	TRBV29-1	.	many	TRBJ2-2	CSVGDREENTGELFF	TGCAGCGTGGGCGACAGGGAGGAGAACACCGGGGAGCTGTTTTTT
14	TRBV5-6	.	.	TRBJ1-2	CASSFRWGYYSYTF	TGTGCCAGTAGCTTTCGATGGGGATACTATAGCTACACCTTC
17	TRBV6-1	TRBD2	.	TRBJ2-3	CASSELAGGAGTYMQYF	TGTGCCAGCAGTGAACTAGCGGGAGGGGCCGGCACATATATGCAGTATTTT
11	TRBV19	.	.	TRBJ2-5	CASSIGVTQYF	TGTGCCAGTAGTATAGGGGTGACCCAGTACTTC
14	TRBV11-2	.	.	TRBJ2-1	CASSRDVRYNEQFF	TGTGCCAGCAGCCGGGACGTAAGGTACAATGAGCAGTTCTTC
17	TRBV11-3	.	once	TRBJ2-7	CASSFNVDSPTVYEQYF	TGTGCCAGCAGCTTTAACGTGGACAGTCCCACTGTCTACGAGCAGTACTTC
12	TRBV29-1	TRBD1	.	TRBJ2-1	CSLKTGENEQFF	TGCAGCCTTAAGACAGGGGAAAATGAGCAGTTCTTC
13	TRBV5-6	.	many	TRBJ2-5	CASSLRIRETQYF	TGTGCCAGCAGCTTGAGAATTCGGGAGACCCAGTACTTC
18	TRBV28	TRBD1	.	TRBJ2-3	CASSIMWQGAWSTDTQYF	TGTGCCAGCAGTATTATGTGGCAGGGGGCATGGAGCACAGATACGCAGTATTTT
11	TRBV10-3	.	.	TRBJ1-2	CAIGTDRSYTF	TGTGCCATCGGGACGGATCGAAGCTACACCTTC
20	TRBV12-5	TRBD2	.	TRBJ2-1	CASGYQLLHAGGSPYNEQFF	TGTGCTAGTGGCTACCAACTGTTACATGCGGGAGGCTCCCCCTACAATGAGCAGTTCTTC
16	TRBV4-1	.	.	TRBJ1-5	CASNQDRGRRIQPQHF	TGCGCCAGCAACCAAGATCGGGGGCGGCGCATTCAGCCCCAGCACTTT
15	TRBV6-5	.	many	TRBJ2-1	CASSYKRLKGDEQFF	TGTGCCAGCAGTTACAAGAGGCTGAAAGGCGATGAGCAGTTCTTC
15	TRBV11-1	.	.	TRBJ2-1	CASSLERTTYNEYFF	TGTGCTAGCAGCTTAGAGAGGACGACCTACAATGAGTATTTCTTC
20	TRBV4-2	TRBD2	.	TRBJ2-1	CAGSQDPGTSGRALHNEQFF	TGTGCCGGCAGCCAAGACCCCGGAACTAGCGGGAGGGCCCTTCACAATGAGCAGTTCTTC
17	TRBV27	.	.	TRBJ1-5	CASRRTVQPIGNQSQHF	TGTGCCAGCAGGCGAACTGTGCAACCGATAGGCAATCAGTCCCAGCATTTT
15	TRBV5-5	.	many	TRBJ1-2	CASSRLGEGLDGYTF	TGTGCCAGCAGCCGTCTCGGGGAAGGGTTGGATGGCTACACCTTC
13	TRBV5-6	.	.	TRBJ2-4	CAGSLEWLVIQYF	TGTGCCGGCAGCTTGGAGTGGCTAGTTATTCAGTACTTC
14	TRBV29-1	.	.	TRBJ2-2	CCVTLIRNTGELFF	TGCTGCGTTACACTAATCAGGAACACAGGGGAGCTGTTTTTT
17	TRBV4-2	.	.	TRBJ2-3	CASSQVQQSGCTDTQYF	TGTGCCAGCAGCCAAGTTCAGCAGAGTGGGTGCACAGATACGCAGTATTTT
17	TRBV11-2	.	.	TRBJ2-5	CASNLGALGGHGETQYF	TGTGCCAGCAACTTAGGGGCCCTCGGAGGGCATGGGGAGACCCAGTACTTC
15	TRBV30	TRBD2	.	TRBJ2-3	CAWGTGISGSDTQYF	TGTGCCTGGGGGACCGGGATTAGCGGGAGTGATACGCAGTATTTT
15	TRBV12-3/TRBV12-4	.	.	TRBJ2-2	CTSSLSQGSTGELFF	TGTACAAGCAGTTTGTCACAGGGAAGCACCGGGGAGCTGTTTTTT
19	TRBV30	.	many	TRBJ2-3	CAWRRLTMSQGFVKDTQYF	TGTGCCTGGAGACGACTAACGATGTCCCAGGGGTTTGTGAAGGATACGCAGTATTTT
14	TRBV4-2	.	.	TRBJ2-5	CVSSQDGYVETHYF	TGTGTCAGCAGCCAAGACGGCTACGTGGAGACCCATTACTTC
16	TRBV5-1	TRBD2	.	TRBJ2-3	CASSFAVAGAVDTQYF	TGCGCCAGCAGCTTTGCGGTAGCGGGAGCGGTAGATACGCAGTATTTT
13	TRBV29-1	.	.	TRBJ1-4	CSATRGAGEKLSF	TGCAGCGCAACAAGGGGCGCCGGTGAAAAACTGTCTTTT
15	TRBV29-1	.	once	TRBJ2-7	CSVAPTSQAGRVRYF	TGCAGCGTTGCCCCGACGTCACAAGCGGGTAGAGTGCGGTACTTC
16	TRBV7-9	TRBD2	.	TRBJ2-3	CASRRLAGAGTDRQYF	TGTGCCAGCAGGCGGCTAGCGGGAGCGGGGACAGATAGGCAGTATTTT
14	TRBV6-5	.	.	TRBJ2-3	CASRASGSGYTQYF	TGTGCCAGCAGGGCTAGTGGGAGTGGGTATACGCAGTATTTT
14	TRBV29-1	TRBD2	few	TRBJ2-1	CNVYTAGGPNEQLF	TGCAACGTGTACACAGCGGGAGGGCCGAATGAGCAGTTATTC
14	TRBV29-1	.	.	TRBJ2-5	CSAGIGGSMETQYF	TGCAGCGCCGGGATTGGGGGTTCGATGGAGACCCAGTACTTC
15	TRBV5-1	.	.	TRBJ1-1	CASSLSGFSTTEAFF	TGCGCCAGCAGCTTGTCGGGGTTTTCGACCACTGAAGCTTTCTTT
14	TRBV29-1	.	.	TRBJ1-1	CSVADPHGNTEAFF	TGCAGCGTTGCGGACCCCCACGGGAACACTGAAGCTTTCTTT
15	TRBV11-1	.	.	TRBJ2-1	CASSLDRTTYNEQFF	TGTGCTAGTAGCTTAGATAGGACGACCTACAATGAGCAGTTCTTC
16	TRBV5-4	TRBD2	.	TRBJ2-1	CASKRSVTSPDNEQFF	TGTGCCAGCAAACGAAGCGTGACTAGCCCAGATAATGAGCAATTCTTC
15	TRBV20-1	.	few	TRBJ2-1	CSATIAEKVSNEQFF	TGCAGTGCCACTATAGCGGAGAAAGTCTCTAATGAGCAGTTCTTC
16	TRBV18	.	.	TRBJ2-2	CASPMRQGGYTGELFF	TGTGCCAGCCCCATGAGACAGGGAGGATACACCGGGGAGCTGTTTTTT
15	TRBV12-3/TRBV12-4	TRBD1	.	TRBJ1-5	CARSLRTGNYQPQHF	TGTGCCAGGAGTTTAAGGACAGGGAATTATCAGCCCCAGCATTTT
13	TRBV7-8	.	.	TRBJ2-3	CASNLDRTDTQYF	TGTGCCAGTAACTTAGATAGAACAGATACGCAGTATTTT
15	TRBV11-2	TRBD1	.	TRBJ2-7	CASSTGTGRTYGQYF	TGTGCCAGCAGCACCGGGACAGGGCGCACCTATGGGCAGTACTTC
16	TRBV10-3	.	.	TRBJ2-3	CAINEQTRQRTHTQYF	TGTGCCATCAATGAACAGACTCGGCAGAGGACCCATACGCAGTATTTT
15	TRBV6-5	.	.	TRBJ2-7	CASGYSAKLLREQYF	TGTGCCAGTGGTTACTCGGCCAAACTCCTACGCGAGCAGTACTTC
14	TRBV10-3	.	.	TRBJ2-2	CAISEGSDTGELVF	TGTGCCATCAGTGAAGGATCTGACACCGGGGAACTGGTTTTT
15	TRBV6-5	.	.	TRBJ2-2	CASSTSDASVGELFF	TGTGCCAGCAGTACCTCAGACGCGAGCGTCGGGGAGCTGTTTTTT
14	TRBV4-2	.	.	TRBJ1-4	CARSQVQWMEKLFF	TGTGCCAGAAGCCAAGTACAGTGGATGGAAAAACTGTTTTTT
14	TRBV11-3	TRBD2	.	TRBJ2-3	CASTQREEWDIQYF	TGTGCCAGCACTCAGCGGGAGGAGTGGGATATACAGTATTTT
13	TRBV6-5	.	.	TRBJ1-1	CASSYSEFTDAFF	TGTGCCAGCAGTTACTCGGAATTCACTGATGCTTTCTTT
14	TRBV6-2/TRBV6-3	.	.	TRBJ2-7	CSSGLLRTTYEQYF	TGTTCCAGCGGGTTGCTGCGGACCACCTACGAGCAGTACTTC